This TCR beta chain is from a study of T cell repertoires in cytomegalovirus infection. Whole-study context: Indications came from public TCR beta signatures; they pointed to CMV infection and to a matching HLA type.

TCRdb reprocessed the reads with MiXCR, giving one entry per CDR3 protein. The sample consists of about half a million distinct CDR3 sequences, around a third of them appearing once. In regard to this clonotype: Its antigen is unidentified.

The CDR3 has 14 residues. Germline lookup yields CDR1 LNHDA and CDR2 SQIVND (reference sequence). V was cut by 1 base and J by 3 bases, with 7 bases left in between. The sample here was cultured PBMCs, taken from culture after CMV antigen stimulation. This receptor was identified in a human donor in good health (CMV status not recorded). Some clones in this sample may be carry-over from other donors' samples. The rearrangement joins TRBV19 to TRBJ1-3; the D gene is possibly TRBD1 (5 bases). The CDR3 protein is CASSIGQGGNTIYF. CDR3 nucleotides: TGTGCCAGTAGTATAGGGCAGGGTGGAAACACCATATATTTT. The variable domain in full, completed from reference TRBV19 and TRBJ1-3, reads DGGITQSPKYLFRKEGQNVTLSCEQNLNHDAMYWYRQDPGQGLRLIYYSQIVNDFQKGDIAEGYSVSREKKESFPLTVTSAQKNPTAFYLCASSIGQGGNTIYFGEGSWLTVV.